This T cell receptor (beta chain) was sequenced during a study of blood T cell repertoires in COVID-19. Study details: Specimens from acute and convalescent COVID-19 originated in the United States, Italy and Spain. PBMCs, B-cell-depleted T cells, or T cells provided the cDNA or gDNA that made up the material.

Methods used by the authors: How many nucleated cells were present was estimated from reference gene primer amplification. The repertoire was sequenced with immunoSEQ multiplex PCR; TCRdb's copy has only in-frame clones and lacks some. The D gene and trimming were derived from the DNA, and the V and J assignments and clone size from that table. The sample has under 300,000 clones, 70% to 85% seen once; the top ten hold around 4.1%. Sequenced material: peripheral blood. This receptor was taken from a woman aged 40 to 50 with active or convalescent COVID-19.

This chain's CDR3 is CASSLGGQQETQYF. The CDR3 nucleotides read TGCGCCAGCAGCTTGGGGGGACAGCAAGAGACCCAGTACTTC. This rearrangement joins TRBV5-1 to TRBJ2-5; 7 nucleotides agree with TRBD1. The CDR3 is 14 amino acids. With V trimmed by 0 bases and J by 2 bases, 1 base remained unmatched. Germline lookup yields CDR1 SGHRS and CDR2 YFSETQ.